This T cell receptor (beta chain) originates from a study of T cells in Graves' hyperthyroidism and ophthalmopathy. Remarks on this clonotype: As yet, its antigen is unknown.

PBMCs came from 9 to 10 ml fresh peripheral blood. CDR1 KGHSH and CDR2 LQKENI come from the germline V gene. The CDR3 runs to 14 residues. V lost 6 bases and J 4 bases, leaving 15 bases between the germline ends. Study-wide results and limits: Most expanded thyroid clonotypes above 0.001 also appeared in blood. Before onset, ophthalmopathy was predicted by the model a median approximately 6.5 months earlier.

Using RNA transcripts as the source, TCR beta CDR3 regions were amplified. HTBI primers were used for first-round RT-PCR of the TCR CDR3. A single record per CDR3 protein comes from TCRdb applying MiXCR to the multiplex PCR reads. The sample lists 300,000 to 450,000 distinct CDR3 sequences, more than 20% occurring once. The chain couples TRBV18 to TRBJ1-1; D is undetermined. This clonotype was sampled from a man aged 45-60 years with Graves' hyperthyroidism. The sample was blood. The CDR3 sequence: CASSPRREITEAFF. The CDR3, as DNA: TGTGCCAGCTCCCCGAGACGGGAAATCACTGAAGCTTTCTTT.